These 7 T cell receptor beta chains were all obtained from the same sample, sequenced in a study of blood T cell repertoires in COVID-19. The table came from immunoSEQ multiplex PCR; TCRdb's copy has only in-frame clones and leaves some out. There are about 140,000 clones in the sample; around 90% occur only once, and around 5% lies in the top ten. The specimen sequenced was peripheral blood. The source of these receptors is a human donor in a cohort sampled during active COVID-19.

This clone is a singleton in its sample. The CDR3 DNA is TGCGCCAGCAGCTTAACTAGCGGGGGGGGCACAGATACGCAGTATTTT. Translating gives CASSLTSGGGTDTQYF. V gene TRBV5-1 combines with J gene TRBJ2-3, with TRBD2 matching over 13 bases. Looked up from germline, CDR1 is SGHRS and CDR2 is YFSETQ. Germline trimming cut 2 bases from V and 1 base from J; bases unmatched to any gene: 1. This CDR3 is built from 16 residues. The variable domain in full, completed from reference TRBV5-1 and TRBJ2-3, reads KAGVTQTPRYLIKTRGQQVTLSCSPISGHRSVSWYQQTPGQGLQFLFEYFSETQRNKGNFPGRFSGRQFSNSRSEMNVSTLELGDSALYLCASSLTSGGGTDTQYFGPGTRLTVL.

The DNA of the CDR3 is TGTGCCAGCAGTGGGACAGAGGGGCAGGGTTTTCGTCGAGGGGAAAAACTGTTTTTT. Amino acids: CASSGTEGQGFRRGEKLFF. The V and J genes are TRBV6-1 and TRBJ1-4; maybe TRBD1 (6 bases). Germline CDR1 is MNHNS and CDR2 is SASEGT. The CDR3 totals 19 residues. Trimming left V 4 bases short and J 8 bases short, with 29 bases between.

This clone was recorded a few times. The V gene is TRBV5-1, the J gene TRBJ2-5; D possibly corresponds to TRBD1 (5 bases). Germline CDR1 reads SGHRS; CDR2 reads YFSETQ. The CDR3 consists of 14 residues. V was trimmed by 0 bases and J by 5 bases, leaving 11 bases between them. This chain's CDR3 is CASSLEWGTETQYF. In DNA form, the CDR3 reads TGCGCCAGCAGCTTGGAATGGGGCACTGAGACCCAGTACTTC.

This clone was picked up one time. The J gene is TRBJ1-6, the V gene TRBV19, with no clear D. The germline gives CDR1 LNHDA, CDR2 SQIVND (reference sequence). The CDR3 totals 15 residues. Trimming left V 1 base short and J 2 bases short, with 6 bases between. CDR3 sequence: CASSIAVTYNSPLHF. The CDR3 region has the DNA TGTGCCAGTAGTATAGCGGTAACCTATAATTCACCCCTCCACTTT. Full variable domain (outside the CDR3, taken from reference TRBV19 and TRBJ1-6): DGGITQSPKYLFRKEGQNVTLSCEQNLNHDAMYWYRQDPGQGLRLIYYSQIVNDFQKGDIAEGYSVSREKKESFPLTVTSAQKNPTAFYLCASSIAVTYNSPLHFGNGTRLTVT.

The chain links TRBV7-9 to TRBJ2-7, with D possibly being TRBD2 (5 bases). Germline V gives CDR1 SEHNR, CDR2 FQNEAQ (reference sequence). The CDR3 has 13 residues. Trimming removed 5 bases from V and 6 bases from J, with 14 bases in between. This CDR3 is CASSHGSGSEQYF. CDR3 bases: TGTGCCAGCAGCCACGGGTCTGGGAGCGAGCAGTACTTC.

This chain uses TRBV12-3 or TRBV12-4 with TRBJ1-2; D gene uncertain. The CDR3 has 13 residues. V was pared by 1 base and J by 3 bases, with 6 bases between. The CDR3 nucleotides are TGTGCCAGCAGTTTAGAACGGTACTATGGCTACACCTTC. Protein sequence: CASSLERYYGYTF.

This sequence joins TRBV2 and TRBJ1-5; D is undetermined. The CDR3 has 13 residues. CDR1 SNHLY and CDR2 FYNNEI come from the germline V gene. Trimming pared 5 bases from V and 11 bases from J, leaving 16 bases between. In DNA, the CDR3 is TGTGCCAGCAGTCCCGGGAGCCCATCAGCCCAGCATTTT. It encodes CASSPGSPSAQHF.